This entry concerns a single TCR beta chain. Its antigen is unidentified. The data originate from a study of T cell responses to AZD1222 COVID-19 vaccine. Across the study: Second-dose intervals near 4 or 12 weeks were combined. General study points: With two AZD1222 doses given, Spike-specific TCR breadth and depth both rose. Donors skewed white British and female; clonal diversity was possibly underestimated.

Trimming removed 4 bases at V and 0 bases at J, with 3 bases between. Germline-derived CDR1 and CDR2 are KGHSH and LQKENI. The CDR3 consists of 12 residues. Method: immunoSEQ multiplex PCR; TCRdb's copy keeps in-frame clones and lacks some. This sample has 120,000 to 150,000 clones, with around 88% found just once. This TCR was sampled from an adult in good health. The sample consisted of peripheral blood, taken on day 0 of AZD1222 vaccination. This sequence joins TRBV18 and TRBJ1-1; no clear D. CDR3 nucleotides: TGTGCCAGCTCACGGGTGAACACTGAAGCTTTCTTT. Translation gives CASSRVNTEAFF. Together with reference TRBV18 and TRBJ1-1, the CDR3 gives the full variable domain: NAGVMQNPRHLVRRRGQEARLRCSPMKGHSHVYWYRQLPEEGLKFMVYLQKENIIDESGMPKERFSAEFPKEGPSILRIQQVVRGDSAAYFCASSRVNTEAFFGQGTRLTVV.